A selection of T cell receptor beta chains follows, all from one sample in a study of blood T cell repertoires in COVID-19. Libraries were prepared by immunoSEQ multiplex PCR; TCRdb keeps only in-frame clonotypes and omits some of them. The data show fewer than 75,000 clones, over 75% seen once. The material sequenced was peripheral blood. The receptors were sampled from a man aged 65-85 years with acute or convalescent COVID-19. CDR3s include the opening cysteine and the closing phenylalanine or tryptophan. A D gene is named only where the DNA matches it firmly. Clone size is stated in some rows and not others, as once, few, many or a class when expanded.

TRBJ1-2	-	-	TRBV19	CASSKQGSYGYTF	TGTGCCAGTAGTAAGCAGGGATCCTATGGCTACACCTTC
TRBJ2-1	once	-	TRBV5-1	CASSAKARSDEQFF	TGCGCCAGCAGCGCCAAAGCTAGGTCCGATGAGCAGTTCTTC
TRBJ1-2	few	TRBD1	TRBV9	CASSVEGQGNYGYTF	TGTGCCAGCAGCGTAGAAGGACAGGGTAACTATGGCTACACCTTC
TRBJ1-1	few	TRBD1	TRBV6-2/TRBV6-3	CASSFGQGGVTEAFF	TGTGCCAGCAGTTTTGGACAGGGTGGAGTCACTGAAGCTTTCTTT
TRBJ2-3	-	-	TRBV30	CAWSTGPFTDTQYF	TGTGCCTGGAGCACAGGGCCTTTCACAGATACGCAGTATTTT
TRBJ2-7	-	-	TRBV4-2	CASSNRLGSDEQYF	TGTGCCAGCAGCAACCGACTGGGGAGCGACGAGCAGTACTTC
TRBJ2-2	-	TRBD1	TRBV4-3	CASSLDRVGTGELFF	TGCGCCAGCAGCCTCGACAGGGTCGGGACCGGGGAGCTGTTTTTT
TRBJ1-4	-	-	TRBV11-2	CASRRQATGYLGKLFF	TGTGCCAGCCGAAGGCAGGCTACAGGGTATCTTGGAAAACTGTTTTTT
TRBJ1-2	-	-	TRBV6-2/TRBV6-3	CASSEQGYGYTF	TGTGCCAGCAGCGAACAGGGCTATGGCTACACCTTC
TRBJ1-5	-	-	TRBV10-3	CAIKGQGHQPQHF	TGTGCCATAAAGGGCCAGGGCCATCAGCCCCAGCATTTT
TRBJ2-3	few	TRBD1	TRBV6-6	CASTPPTGYSADTQYF	TGTGCCAGCACTCCTCCGACAGGGTACTCAGCAGATACGCAGTATTTT
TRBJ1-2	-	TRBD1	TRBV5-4	CASSPPGTVNYGYTF	TGTGCCAGCAGCCCACCCGGGACAGTCAACTATGGCTACACCTTC
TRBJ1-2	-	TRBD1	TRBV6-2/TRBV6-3	CASTFSGGLSNGYTF	TGTGCCAGCACTTTCTCAGGGGGTCTATCGAATGGCTACACCTTC
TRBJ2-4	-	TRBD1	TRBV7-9	CASTNRPLRDRGLGNIQYF	TGTGCCAGCACCAATCGCCCCCTCCGGGACAGGGGGCTTGGAAACATTCAGTACTTC
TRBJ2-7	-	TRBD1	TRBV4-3	CASSQGQGAYEQYF	TGCGCCAGCAGCCAAGGACAGGGGGCGTACGAGCAGTACTTC
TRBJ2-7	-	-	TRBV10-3	CAISESRDKGEQYF	TGTGCCATCAGTGAGTCCAGGGATAAAGGTGAGCAGTACTTC
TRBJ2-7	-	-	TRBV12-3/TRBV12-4	CASSLGRAYEQYF	TGTGCCAGCAGTTTAGGCAGGGCCTACGAGCAGTACTTC
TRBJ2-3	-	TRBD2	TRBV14	CASSQDLAGSDTQYF	TGTGCCAGCAGCCAAGATCTAGCGGGGTCAGATACGCAGTATTTT
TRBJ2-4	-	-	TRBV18	CASSATGAKNIQYF	TGTGCCAGCTCAGCAACAGGTGCCAAAAACATTCAGTACTTC
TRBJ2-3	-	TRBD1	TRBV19	CASSIPGTGMGGTQYF	TGTGCCAGTAGTATACCCGGGACAGGGATGGGTGGTACGCAGTATTTT
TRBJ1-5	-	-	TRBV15	CATSRGQGSNQPQHF	TGTGCCACCAGCAGAGGGCAGGGGAGCAATCAGCCCCAGCATTTT
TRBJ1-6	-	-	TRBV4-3	CASSQDRQTNSPLHF	TGCGCCAGCAGCCAAGATCGACAGACAAATTCACCCCTCCACTTT
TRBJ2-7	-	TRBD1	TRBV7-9	CASSFGQESYEQYF	TGTGCCAGCAGCTTCGGACAGGAATCATACGAGCAGTACTTC
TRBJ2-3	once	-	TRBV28	CASTQGGFSTDTQYF	TGTGCCAGCACCCAAGGGGGATTTAGCACAGATACGCAGTATTTT
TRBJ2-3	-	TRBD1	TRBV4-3	CASSQDSTGGTDTQYF	TGCGCCAGCAGCCAGGATTCTACAGGGGGCACAGATACGCAGTATTTT
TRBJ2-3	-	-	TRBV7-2	CASSSLSGTQYF	TGTGCCAGCAGCTCTCTATCGGGTACGCAGTATTTT
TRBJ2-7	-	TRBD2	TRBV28	CASSGSGGAEDEQYF	TGTGCCAGCAGTGGTAGCGGGGGGGCAGAAGACGAGCAGTACTTC
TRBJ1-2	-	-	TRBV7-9	CASSSQTLGSGYGYTF	TGTGCCAGCAGCTCCCAGACGCTTGGGTCGGGCTATGGCTACACCTTC
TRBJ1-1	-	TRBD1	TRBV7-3	CASSPGQGSEAFF	TGTGCCAGCTCTCCGGGACAGGGTTCTGAAGCTTTCTTT
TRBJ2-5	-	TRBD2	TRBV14	CASSETSGGLGKETQYF	TGTGCCAGCAGCGAGACTAGCGGGGGCTTGGGCAAAGAGACCCAGTACTTC
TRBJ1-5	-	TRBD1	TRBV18	CASSPRRTGDSNQPQHF	TGTGCCAGCTCACCACGCCGGACAGGGGATAGCAATCAGCCCCAGCATTTT
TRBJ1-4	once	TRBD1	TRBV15	CATSNRDRGLREKLFF	TGTGCCACCAGCAACCGGGACAGGGGGCTTAGAGAAAAACTGTTTTTT
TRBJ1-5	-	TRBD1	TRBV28	CASSAGGFRNQPQHF	TGTGCCAGCAGTGCAGGGGGATTCCGCAATCAGCCCCAGCATTTT
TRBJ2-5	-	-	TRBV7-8	CASSLGLPRETQYF	TGTGCCAGCAGCTTGGGACTTCCCAGAGAGACCCAGTACTTC
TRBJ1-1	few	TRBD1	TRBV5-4	CASSSQGRYTEAFF	TGTGCCAGCAGCTCACAGGGGCGGTACACTGAAGCTTTCTTT
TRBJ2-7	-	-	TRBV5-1	CASSPDSVSSYEQYF	TGCGCCAGCAGCCCGGACAGCGTTAGCTCCTACGAGCAGTACTTC
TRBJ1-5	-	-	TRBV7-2	CASSLVGGGNQPQHF	TGTGCCAGCAGCTTAGTGGGGGGGGGCAATCAGCCCCAGCATTTT
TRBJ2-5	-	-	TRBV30	CAWSVGAQETQYF	TGTGCCTGGAGTGTAGGGGCCCAAGAGACCCAGTACTTC
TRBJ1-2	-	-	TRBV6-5	CASSYGVSYGYTF	TGTGCCAGCAGTTACGGAGTAAGCTATGGCTACACCTTC
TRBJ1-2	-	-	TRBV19	CASLNTGSSYGYTF	TGTGCCAGTTTAAATACAGGGTCCTCCTATGGCTACACCTTC
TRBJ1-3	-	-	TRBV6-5	CASSSPRATGGNTIYF	TGTGCCAGCAGTTCCCCCAGGGCAACTGGTGGAAACACCATATATTTT
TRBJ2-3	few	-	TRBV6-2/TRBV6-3	CASSPIADTQYF	TGTGCCAGCAGCCCCATAGCAGATACGCAGTATTTT
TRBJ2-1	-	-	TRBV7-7	CASSPTWGRSPINNEQFF	TGTGCCAGCAGTCCCACGTGGGGGCGCAGTCCTATAAACAATGAGCAGTTCTTC
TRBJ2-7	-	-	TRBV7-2	CASSLDRQPSYEQYF	TGTGCCAGCAGCTTGGACAGACAGCCCTCCTACGAGCAGTACTTC
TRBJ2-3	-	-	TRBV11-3	CASSSRPDTQYF	TGTGCCAGCAGCTCCAGGCCAGATACGCAGTATTTT
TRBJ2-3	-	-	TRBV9	CASTLSTGARDTQYF	TGTGCCAGCACCCTATCGACAGGTGCCCGTGATACGCAGTATTTT
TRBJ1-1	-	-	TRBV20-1	CSALHTGEAFF	TGCAGTGCCCTACATACAGGTGAAGCTTTCTTT
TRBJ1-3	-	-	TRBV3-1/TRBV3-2	CAGSPRGSSGNTIYF	TGTGCCGGCAGCCCGAGGGGGAGCTCTGGAAACACCATATATTTT
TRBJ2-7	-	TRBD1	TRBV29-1	CSVISDRGHFYEQYF	TGCAGCGTCATAAGTGACAGGGGGCATTTCTACGAGCAGTACTTC
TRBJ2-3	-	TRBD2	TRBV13	CASSLSGGAEDTQYF	TGTGCCAGCAGCCTAAGCGGGGGGGCCGAAGATACGCAGTATTTT
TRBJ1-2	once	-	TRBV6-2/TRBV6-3	CASSDDSYGYTF	TGTGCCAGCAGTGACGACAGCTATGGCTACACCTTC